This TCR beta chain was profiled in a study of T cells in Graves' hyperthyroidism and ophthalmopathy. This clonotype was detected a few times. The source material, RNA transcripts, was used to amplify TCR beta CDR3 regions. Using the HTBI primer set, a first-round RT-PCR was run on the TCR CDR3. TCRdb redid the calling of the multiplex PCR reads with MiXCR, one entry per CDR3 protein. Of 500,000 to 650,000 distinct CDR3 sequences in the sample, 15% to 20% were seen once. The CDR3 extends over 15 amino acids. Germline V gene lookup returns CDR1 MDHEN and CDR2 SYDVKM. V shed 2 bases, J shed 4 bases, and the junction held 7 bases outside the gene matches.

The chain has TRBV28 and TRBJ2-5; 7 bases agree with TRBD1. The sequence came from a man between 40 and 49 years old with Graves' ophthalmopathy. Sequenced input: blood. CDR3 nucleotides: TGTGCCAGCAGTTTACAAACGACAGGGAGAGAGACCCAGTACTTC. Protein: CASSLQTTGRETQYF.